The 2 T cell receptor beta chains below come from one sample, sequenced in a study of shared clonotypes between healthy human individuals. CD8 cells classed as naive were CD45RO-negative and positively selected for CCR7, excluding terminally differentiated effector memory CD45RA+ cells. The method was immunoSEQ multiplex PCR; TCRdb's version includes in-frame clones alone and lacks a portion of them. This sample carries approximately 2,200,000 clones, under 95% of them seen once, and the ten largest clones take roughly 1.7%. The sample consisted of naive CD8+ T cells from PBMCs. The source is a man between 18 and 29 years old in good health. Some clones in this sample may be carry-over from other donors' samples.

V gene TRBV28 combines with J gene TRBJ2-4; D is unclear. Per germline, CDR1 MDHEN and CDR2 SYDVKM. The V end was cut by 2 bases, the J end by 1 base, with 12 bases between. The CDR3 length is 16 residues. The CDR3 DNA is TGTGCCAGCAGTTTAGAGTTGTCGGAGGCCAAAAACATTCAGTACTTC. Translating it yields CASSLELSEAKNIQYF.

The chain joins TRBV6-5 to TRBJ1-2; 8 positions agree with TRBD1. Trimming removed 4 bases from V and 2 bases from J; junction bases left unmatched: 6. The CDR3 has 15 amino acids. Germline CDR1 reads MNHEY; CDR2 reads SVGAGI. The CDR3 region is CASSFTGGMNYGYTF. The CDR3 region has the DNA TGTGCCAGCAGTTTTACAGGGGGGATGAACTATGGCTACACCTTC.